A single sample is the source of the 19 T cell receptor beta chains below, sequenced in a study of blood T cell repertoires in COVID-19. The table came from immunoSEQ multiplex PCR; TCRdb's copy has only in-frame clones and leaves some out. The data contain hundreds of thousands of clones, around 90% of them seen just once; the ten biggest clones take up 1.5% to 2%. The specimen sequenced was PBMCs or T cells enriched from blood (not recorded which). The receptors shown here come from a woman aged 50 to 60 who had recovered from COVID-19.

The V and J genes are TRBV3-1 (or the pseudogene TRBV3-2) and TRBJ1-5; D ambiguous. Germline-derived CDR1 and CDR2 are LGHDT and YNNKEL (reference sequence). V was pared by 0 bases and J by 4 bases, with 7 bases between. The CDR3 spans 14 residues. The CDR3 sequence is CASSQEAGNQPQHF. CDR3 sequence (DNA): TGTGCCAGCAGCCAAGAGGCAGGTAATCAGCCCCAGCATTTT.

This chain connects TRBV7-9 to TRBJ1-5, with 10 bases that match TRBD1. In germline, CDR1 is SEHNR, CDR2 FQNEAQ (reference sequence). V gave up 1 base and J gave up 7 bases; unmatched junction bases: 4. CDR3 length equals 15 residues. In DNA form, the CDR3 reads TGTGCCAGCAGCTTAGGACAGGGGGCAAACCAGCCCCAGCATTTT. Amino acids: CASSLGQGANQPQHF. The full variable domain, completed using reference TRBV7-9 and TRBJ1-5, is DTGVSQNPRHKITKRGQNVTFRCDPISEHNRLYWYRQTLGQGPEFLTYFQNEAQLEKSRLLSDRFSAERPKGSFSTLEIQRTEQGDSAMYLCASSLGQGANQPQHFGDGTRLSIL.

CDR3: CASSIDRAGEQYF. The CDR3 nucleotides read TGTGCCAGCAGCATCGACAGGGCCGGCGAGCAGTACTTC. The V and J genes are TRBV7-2 and TRBJ2-7; TRBD1 matches 7 bases. J lost 6 bases, V lost 5 bases, and 7 bases had no gene match. The CDR3 is made up of 13 amino acids. Germline V lookup: CDR1 SGHTA, CDR2 FQGNSA.

The J gene is TRBJ1-4, the V gene TRBV2, with 9 bases aligning to TRBD1. CDR1 and CDR2 (germline): SNHLY, FYNNEI. Unmatched junction bases numbered 8, after V lost 7 bases and J lost 8 bases. The CDR3 consists of 14 residues. Written as DNA, the CDR3 is TGTGCCAGCACCCTGGACAGGGGACGGGAAAAACTGTTTTTT. Amino acids: CASTLDRGREKLFF.

The chain links TRBV27 to TRBJ2-7; 7 bases fit TRBD2. Germline V gene data show CDR1 as MNHEY and CDR2 as SMNVEV (reference sequence). This CDR3 comprises 15 residues. With 4 bases clipped from V and 0 bases from J, the junction kept 6 bases outside the gene matches. CDR3 coding DNA: TGTGCCAGCAGTTCCCTACTAGCGCACTCCTACGAGCAGTACTTC. Residues: CASSSLLAHSYEQYF.

This chain links TRBV4-3 with TRBJ2-3, with TRBD1 as a possible D gene (6 bases). Germline CDR1 reads LGHNA; CDR2 reads YSLEER. V lost 0 bases and J lost 0, with 13 bases in between. The length of the CDR3 is 17 residues. CDR3 in amino acids: CASSQEGAARSTDTQYF. The CDR3 DNA is TGCGCCAGCAGCCAAGAGGGGGCGGCCAGAAGCACAGATACGCAGTATTTT.

The chain joins TRBV30 to TRBJ1-2, with D unresolved. Trimming shortened V by 4 bases and J by 4 bases, and 19 bases separated the two germline ends. CDR3 length equals 15 residues. Germline V lookup: CDR1 GTSNPN, CDR2 SVGIG (reference sequence). The CDR3 sequence is CAWIFSRSRSYGYTF. CDR3 nucleotide sequence: TGTGCCTGGATTTTTTCTAGGAGTAGGAGCTATGGCTACACCTTC.

V usage is TRBV7-3 and J usage is TRBJ2-3; D is undetermined. The CDR3 length is 15 residues. CDR1 and CDR2 from the germline V gene are SGHTA and FQGTGA. The ends were cut back, 2 bases at V and 4 bases at J, with 13 bases in the middle. The CDR3 is CASSLVSFDADTQYF. The CDR3 DNA reads TGTGCCAGCAGCTTAGTTAGCTTTGACGCAGATACGCAGTATTTT.

The chain links TRBV5-1 to TRBJ2-7, with D possibly TRBD1 on 5 matching bases. The CDR3 extends over 14 amino acids. Germline V lookup: CDR1 SGHRS, CDR2 YFSETQ. V lost 3 bases to trimming and J lost 2 bases, with 12 bases between them. Here the CDR3 reads CASSSLSGPYEQYF. CDR3 nucleotides: TGCGCCAGCAGCTCCCTATCAGGGCCCTACGAGCAGTACTTC.

This clone occurred once. The J gene is TRBJ2-7, the V gene TRBV2; 8 positions match TRBD1. With V trimmed by 6 bases and J by 2 bases, 9 bases remained unmatched. Germline CDR1 SNHLY, CDR2 FYNNEI. The CDR3 extends over 15 amino acids. CDR3 loop: CASSERTGKTYEQYF. CDR3 bases: TGTGCCAGCAGCGAAAGGACAGGGAAGACCTACGAGCAGTACTTC. The complete variable domain, with remaining parts taken from reference TRBV2 and TRBJ2-7, reads EPEVTQTPSHQVTQMGQEVILRCVPISNHLYFYWYRQILGQKVEFLVSFYNNEISEKSEIFDDQFSVERPDGSNFTLKIRSTKLEDSAMYFCASSERTGKTYEQYFGPGTRLTVT.

The rearrangement links TRBV6-6 to TRBJ1-4, with TRBD1 as a possible D gene (5 bases). With 10 bases removed from V and 2 bases from J, the gap between germline ends came to 17 bases. Germline CDR1 is MNHNY and CDR2 is SVGAGI (reference sequence). This CDR3 is built from 15 residues. The CDR3 loop reads CATLQLDSTNEKLFF. The CDR3 DNA is TGTGCCACCCTCCAACTCGACAGTACTAATGAAAAACTGTTTTTT.

The chain links TRBV18 to TRBJ2-7, with TRBD1 matching 9 bases. Germline trimming cut 3 bases from V and 3 bases from J; bases unmatched to any gene: 3. This CDR3 spans 14 amino acids. Germline CDR1 is KGHSH and CDR2 is LQKENI. The CDR3 nucleotides read TGTGCCAGCTCACCTCCGGGACAGGGCTACGAGCAGTACTTC. Its translation is CASSPPGQGYEQYF. The entire variable domain, with the rest obtained from reference TRBV18 and TRBJ2-7, is as follows: NAGVMQNPRHLVRRRGQEARLRCSPMKGHSHVYWYRQLPEEGLKFMVYLQKENIIDESGMPKERFSAEFPKEGPSILRIQQVVRGDSAAYFCASSPPGQGYEQYFGPGTRLTVT.

The rearrangement joins TRBV28 to TRBJ1-5; D ambiguous. The CDR3 runs to 13 residues. The V and J ends lost 2 bases and 5 bases respectively, with 7 bases between them. Germline V gene lookup returns CDR1 MDHEN and CDR2 SYDVKM. The CDR3 reads CASSLRGYQPQHF. Here the CDR3 DNA reads TGTGCCAGCAGTTTACGGGGTTATCAGCCCCAGCATTTT.

The gene calls are TRBV7-3 and TRBJ2-2; no reliable D call. Trimming left V 4 bases short and J 3 bases short, with 9 bases between. The length of the CDR3 is 14 residues. Germline V lookup: CDR1 SGHTA, CDR2 FQGTGA. This CDR3 reads CASSSQGDTGELFF. The CDR3 nucleotides are TGTGCCAGCAGCTCCCAAGGAGACACCGGGGAGCTGTTTTTT.

The chain carries TRBV7-2 and TRBJ2-7; 12 nucleotides agree with TRBD2. The CDR3 is 13 amino acids. Germline values: CDR1 SGHTA, CDR2 FQGNSA. V lost 8 bases and J lost 7; bases outside the gene matches: 6. The chain's CDR3 is CASSLAGGFEQYF. CDR3 coding DNA: TGTGCCAGCTCACTAGCGGGAGGATTTGAGCAGTACTTC.

This clone showed up just a few times. This chain links TRBV28 with TRBJ2-5, with 8 bases lining up with TRBD1. The germline CDR1 and CDR2 sequences are MDHEN and SYDVKM. The ends lost 9 bases at V and 4 bases at J; junction bases unmatched: 10. CDR3 length: 14 amino acids. In DNA, the CDR3 is TGTGCCAGTGCTTATCACGACAGGGGAGAGACCCAGTACTTC. Its protein is CASAYHDRGETQYF. The complete variable domain, with remaining parts taken from reference TRBV28 and TRBJ2-5, reads DVKVTQSSRYLVKRTGEKVFLECVQDMDHENMFWYRQDPGLGLRLIYFSYDVKMKEKGDIPEGYSVSREKKERFSLILESASTNQTSMYLCASAYHDRGETQYFGPGTRLLVL.

The CDR3 region is CASADRGYGYTF. The DNA of the CDR3 is TGTGCCAGCGCGGACAGGGGCTATGGCTACACCTTC. V usage is TRBV27 and J usage is TRBJ1-2, with 9 positions matching TRBD1. The CDR3 contains 12 residues. V lost 8 bases to trimming and J lost 4 bases; unmatched junction nucleotides: 2. CDR1 is MNHEY, CDR2 SMNVEV, per germline (reference sequence).

V usage is TRBV27 and J usage is TRBJ2-3; D is ambiguous. V was shortened by 5 bases and J by 6 bases, with 12 bases between the two germline ends. The length of the CDR3 is 13 residues. Germline CDR1 is MNHEY and CDR2 is SMNVEV (reference sequence). CDR3 nucleotides: TGTGCCAGCAGTCGACTTGGAAGGGATACGCAGTATTTT. Translation gives CASSRLGRDTQYF.

V and J are TRBV28 and TRBJ1-4, with 9 bases aligning to TRBD1. Germline V lookup: CDR1 MDHEN, CDR2 SYDVKM. Germline trimming cut 10 bases from V and 6 bases from J; bases unmatched to any gene: 6. The CDR3 consists of 13 residues. The CDR3 here is CATSTGGDEKLFF. CDR3 nucleotides: TGTGCCACTTCTACAGGGGGCGATGAAAAACTGTTTTTT.